The text below deals with one T cell receptor beta chain. Its matching antigen is unknown. Adult donors, all healthy and HIV-negative, had no recent acute infections or vaccinations. The entry originates in a study of shared clonotypes between healthy human individuals. Overall study results and limits: The authors sampled blood alone, and tissue repertoires likely differ. Rarefaction curves obtained for sorted subsets showed sequencing incomplete despite large depth.

Original handling: ImmunoSEQ only sent back junction sequences with no quality scores, so filtering was done differently. Method: immunoSEQ multiplex PCR; TCRdb's copy keeps in-frame clones and lacks some. That table is the source of V, J and clone size, and D and trimming were worked out from the DNA. Here the sample spans approximately 1,500,000 clones, roughly 98% being singletons. The source of this sequence is a man aged 25 to 40 in good health. The sample comprised naive CD4+ T cells sorted from blood. Subset defined: CD45RA+ positively selected.

The CDR3 reads CASSSAAGIKGEKLFF. The CDR3 DNA sequence: TGTGCCAGTAGTTCGGCCGCCGGAATTAAAGGTGAAAAACTGTTTTTT. V gene TRBV19 combines with J gene TRBJ1-4; no reliable D call. V gave up 5 bases and J gave up 7 bases, with 20 bases separating them. The length of the CDR3 is 16 residues. The germline V gene encodes CDR1 LNHDA and CDR2 SQIVND (reference sequence).